The table lists the clone carrying this T cell receptor beta chain with many counts. RNA transcripts were the source from which TCR beta CDR3 regions were amplified. The first round was an RT-PCR with HTBI primers, and the second round was a multiplex PCR. TCRdb independently ran MiXCR on the multiplex PCR reads; one entry per CDR3 protein. This sample yields hundreds of thousands of distinct CDR3 sequences, of which 20% to 25% are seen a single time; about 40% belongs to the top ten. The CDR3 loop spans 13 amino acids. V gave up 3 bases and J gave up 4 bases; unmatched junction bases: 2. This specimen belongs to a study of Graves' ophthalmopathy and Graves' hyperthyroidism.

J is TRBJ2-5 and V is TRBV12-3 or TRBV12-4; 7 bases fit TRBD1. Material for sequencing was peripheral blood. The TCR originated in a woman between 45 and 60 years old with Graves' ophthalmopathy. As DNA, the CDR3 is TGTGCCAGCAGTTTTCGACAGGGAGAGACCCAGTACTTC. Protein product: CASSFRQGETQYF.